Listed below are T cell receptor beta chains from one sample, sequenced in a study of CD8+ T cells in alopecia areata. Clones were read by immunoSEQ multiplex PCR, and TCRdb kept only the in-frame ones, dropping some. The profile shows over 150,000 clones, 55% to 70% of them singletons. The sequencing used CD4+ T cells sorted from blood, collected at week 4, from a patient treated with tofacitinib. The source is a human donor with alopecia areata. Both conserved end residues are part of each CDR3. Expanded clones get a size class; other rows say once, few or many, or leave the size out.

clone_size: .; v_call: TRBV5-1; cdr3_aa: CASSPLYGSGNEQFF
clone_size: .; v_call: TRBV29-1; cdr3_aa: CSVEGADTDTQYF
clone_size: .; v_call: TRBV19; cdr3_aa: CASTRKGGANTEAFF
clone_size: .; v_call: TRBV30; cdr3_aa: CAWSVPRSGDTFRGAFF
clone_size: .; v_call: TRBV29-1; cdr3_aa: CSVGQGNYGYTF
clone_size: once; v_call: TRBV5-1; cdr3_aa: CASSLPPGVGTDTQYF
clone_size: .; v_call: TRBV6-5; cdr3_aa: CATHEATTSSYEQYF
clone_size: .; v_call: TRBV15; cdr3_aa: CATSRGLEYNEQFF
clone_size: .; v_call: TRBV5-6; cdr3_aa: CASSLVSARIEQYF
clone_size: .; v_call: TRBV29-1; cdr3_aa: CSVEPLKDGNTGELFF
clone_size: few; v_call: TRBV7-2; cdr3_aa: CASSLDGGLAGDTQYF
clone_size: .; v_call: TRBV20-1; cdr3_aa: CSEGRDTF
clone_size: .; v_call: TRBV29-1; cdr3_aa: CSALWGRTTDTQYF
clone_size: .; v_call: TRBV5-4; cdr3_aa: CASSLKGTDTQYF
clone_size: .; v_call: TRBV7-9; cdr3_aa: CASSRNTGELFF
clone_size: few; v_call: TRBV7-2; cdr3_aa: CASSSGTDTQYF
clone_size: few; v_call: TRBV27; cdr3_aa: CASSFRGNYGYTF
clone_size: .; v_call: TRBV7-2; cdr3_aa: CASSRHGTLDEQFF
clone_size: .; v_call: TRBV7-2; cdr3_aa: CASSPQGRNYGYTF
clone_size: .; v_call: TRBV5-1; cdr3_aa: CASSRDYSDTQYF
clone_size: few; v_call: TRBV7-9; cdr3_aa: CASSLEEYEQYF
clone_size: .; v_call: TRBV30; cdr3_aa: CAWSSGGELGEQFF
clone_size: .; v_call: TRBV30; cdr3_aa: CALYRSYNEQFF